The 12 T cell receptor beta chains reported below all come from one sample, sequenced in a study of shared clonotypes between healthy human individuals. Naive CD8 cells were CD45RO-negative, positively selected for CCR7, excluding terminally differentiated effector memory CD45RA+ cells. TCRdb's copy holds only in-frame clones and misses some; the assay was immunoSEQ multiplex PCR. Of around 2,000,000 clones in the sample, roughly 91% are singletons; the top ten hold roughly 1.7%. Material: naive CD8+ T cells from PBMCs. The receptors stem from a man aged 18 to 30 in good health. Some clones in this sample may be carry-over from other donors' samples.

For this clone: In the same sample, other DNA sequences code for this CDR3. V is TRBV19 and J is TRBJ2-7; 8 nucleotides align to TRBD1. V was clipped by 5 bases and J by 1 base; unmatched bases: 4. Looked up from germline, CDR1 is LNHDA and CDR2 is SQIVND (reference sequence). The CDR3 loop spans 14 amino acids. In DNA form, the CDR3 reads TGTGCCAGTAGTGGTACAGGGGGTTCCTACGAGCAGTACTTC. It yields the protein CASSGTGGSYEQYF. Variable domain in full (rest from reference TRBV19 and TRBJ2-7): DGGITQSPKYLFRKEGQNVTLSCEQNLNHDAMYWYRQDPGQGLRLIYYSQIVNDFQKGDIAEGYSVSREKKESFPLTVTSAQKNPTAFYLCASSGTGGSYEQYFGPGTRLTVT.

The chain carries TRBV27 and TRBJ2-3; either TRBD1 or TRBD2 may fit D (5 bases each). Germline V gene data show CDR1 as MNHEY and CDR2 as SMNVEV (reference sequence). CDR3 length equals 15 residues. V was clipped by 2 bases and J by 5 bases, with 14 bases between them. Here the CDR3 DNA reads TGTGCCAGCAGTTTAGAGGGGACCCCCCTAGATACGCAGTATTTT. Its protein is CASSLEGTPLDTQYF.

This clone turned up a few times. This CDR3 is CASSLGVSRAQPQHF. DNA of the CDR3: TGTGCCAGCAGCTTGGGTGTCTCACGGGCGCAGCCCCAGCATTTT. The chain combines TRBV5-6 with TRBJ1-5; no definite D call. The CDR3 consists of 15 residues. V dropped 0 bases and J dropped 7 bases, with 14 bases sitting between them. Germline V gene data show CDR1 as SGHDT and CDR2 as YYEEEE. Drawing the rest from reference TRBV5-6 and TRBJ1-5, the complete variable domain is DAGVTQSPTHLIKTRGQQVTLRCSPKSGHDTVSWYQQALGQGPQFIFQYYEEEERQRGNFPDRFSGHQFPNYSSELNVNALLLGDSALYLCASSLGVSRAQPQHFGDGTRLSIL.

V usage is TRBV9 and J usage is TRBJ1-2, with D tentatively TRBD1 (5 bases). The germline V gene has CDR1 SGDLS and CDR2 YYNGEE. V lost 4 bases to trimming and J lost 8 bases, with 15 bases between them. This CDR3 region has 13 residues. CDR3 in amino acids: CASSPNGGPGYTF. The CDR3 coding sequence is TGTGCCAGCAGCCCCAATGGGGGACCCGGCTACACCTTC. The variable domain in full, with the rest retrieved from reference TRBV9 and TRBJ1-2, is DSGVTQTPKHLITATGQRVTLRCSPRSGDLSVYWYQQSLDQGLQFLIQYYNGEERAKGNILERFSAQQFPDLHSELNLSSLELGDSALYFCASSPNGGPGYTFGSGTRLTVV.

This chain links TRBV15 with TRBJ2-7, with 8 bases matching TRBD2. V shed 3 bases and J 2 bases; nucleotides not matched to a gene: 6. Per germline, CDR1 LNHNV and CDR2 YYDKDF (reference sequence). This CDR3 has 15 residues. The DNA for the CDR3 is TGTGCCACCAGCAGGGCTAGCGGGTCCCCCTACGAGCAGTACTTC. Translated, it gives CATSRASGSPYEQYF.

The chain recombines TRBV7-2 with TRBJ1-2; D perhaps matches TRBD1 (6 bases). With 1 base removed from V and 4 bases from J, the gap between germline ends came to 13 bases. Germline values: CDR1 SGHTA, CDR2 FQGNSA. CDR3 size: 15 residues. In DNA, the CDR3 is TGTGCCAGCAGCTTAGGATGGGGGCGAGGCTATGGCTACACCTTC. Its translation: CASSLGWGRGYGYTF. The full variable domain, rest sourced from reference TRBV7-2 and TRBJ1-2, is GAGVSQSPSNKVTEKGKDVELRCDPISGHTALYWYRQSLGQGLEFLIYFQGNSAPDKSGLPSDRFSAERTGGSVSTLTIQRTQQEDSAVYLCASSLGWGRGYGYTFGSGTRLTVV.

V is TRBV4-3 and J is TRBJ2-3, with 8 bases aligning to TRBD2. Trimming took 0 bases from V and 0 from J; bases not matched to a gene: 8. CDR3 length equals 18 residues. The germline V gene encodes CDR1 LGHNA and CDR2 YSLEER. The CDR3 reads CASSQDRDLAGSTDTQYF. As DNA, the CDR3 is TGCGCCAGCAGCCAAGATAGGGACCTAGCGGGTAGCACAGATACGCAGTATTTT.

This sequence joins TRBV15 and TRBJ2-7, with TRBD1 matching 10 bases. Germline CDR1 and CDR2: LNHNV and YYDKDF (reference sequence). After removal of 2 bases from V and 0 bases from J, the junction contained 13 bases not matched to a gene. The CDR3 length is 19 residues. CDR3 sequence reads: CATSRFGTGDALYSYEQYF. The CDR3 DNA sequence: TGTGCCACCAGCAGATTCGGGACAGGGGACGCACTTTACTCCTACGAGCAGTACTTC.

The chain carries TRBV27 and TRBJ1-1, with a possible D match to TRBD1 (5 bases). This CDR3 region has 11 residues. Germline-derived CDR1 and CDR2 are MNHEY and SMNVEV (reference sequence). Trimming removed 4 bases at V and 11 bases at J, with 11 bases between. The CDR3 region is CASSSGHEAFF. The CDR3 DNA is TGTGCCAGCAGTTCCGGACACGAGGCTTTCTTT.

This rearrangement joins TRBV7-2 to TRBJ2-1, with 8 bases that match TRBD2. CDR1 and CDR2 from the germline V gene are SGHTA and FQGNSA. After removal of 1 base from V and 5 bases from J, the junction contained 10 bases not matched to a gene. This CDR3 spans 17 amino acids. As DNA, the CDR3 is TGTGCCAGCAGCTTAGTGGGGGGACTAGTCAGTAACAATGAGCAGTTCTTC. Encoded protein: CASSLVGGLVSNNEQFF.

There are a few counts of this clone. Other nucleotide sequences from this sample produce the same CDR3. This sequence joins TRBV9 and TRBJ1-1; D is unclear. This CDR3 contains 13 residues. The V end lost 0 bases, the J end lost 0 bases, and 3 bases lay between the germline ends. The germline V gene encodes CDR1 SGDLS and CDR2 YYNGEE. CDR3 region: CASSVVVNTEAFF. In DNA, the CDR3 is TGTGCCAGCAGCGTAGTTGTGAACACTGAAGCTTTCTTT.

The DNA of the CDR3 is TGTGCCAGCAGTCACCCTTCAGGGCACGAGCAGTACTTC. Its translation: CASSHPSGHEQYF. The gene calls are TRBV5-6 and TRBJ2-7; D is perhaps TRBD1 (5 bases). V lost 5 bases, J lost 5 bases, and 14 bases lay in between. The germline CDR1 and CDR2 sequences are SGHDT and YYEEEE. This CDR3 is 13 amino acids long.